The 18 T cell receptor beta chains below all came from one sample that was sequenced in a study of T cells in Graves' hyperthyroidism and ophthalmopathy. RNA transcripts yielded amplified TCR beta CDR3 regions. Carried out on the TCR CDR3, a first-round RT-PCR used the HTBI primer set. One entry per CDR3 protein, called by TCRdb with MiXCR from the multiplex PCR reads. The sample contains over 500,000 distinct CDR3 sequences, around 43% of which appear only once. The sequencing input was peripheral blood or thyroid tissue (not recorded which). These receptors were collected from an adult woman with Graves' disease, either hyperthyroidism or ophthalmopathy (not recorded which).

This clonotype was observed many times. The CDR3 region has the DNA TGTGCCAGCAGCTTACCCGAAGAGACCCAGTACTTC. This translates into CASSLPEETQYF. The rearrangement links TRBV11-2 to TRBJ2-5; no clear D. Germline CDR1 and CDR2: SGHAT and FQNNGV. The V end lost 2 bases, the J end lost 3 bases, and 4 bases lay between the germline ends. The CDR3 spans 12 residues. The full variable domain, rest sourced from reference TRBV11-2 and TRBJ2-5, is EAGVAQSPRYKIIEKRQSVAFWCNPISGHATLYWYQQILGQGPKLLIQFQNNGVVDDSQLPKDRFSAERLKGVDSTLKIQPAKLEDSAVYLCASSLPEETQYFGPGTRLLVL.

This clonotype was seen a few times. V gene TRBV7-2 combines with J gene TRBJ1-1; D not resolved. Germline V gene lookup returns CDR1 SGHTA and CDR2 FQGNSA. The CDR3 has 12 residues. The CDR3: CAYSEGVSEAFF. DNA of the CDR3: TGTGCGTACTCGGAGGGCGTCTCTGAAGCTTTCTTT.

J is TRBJ1-5 and V is TRBV2; D ambiguous. From germline, CDR1 is SNHLY and CDR2 FYNNEI. The V end lost 6 bases, the J end lost 13 bases, and 16 bases lay between the germline ends. This CDR3 is built from 12 residues. For the CDR3, the DNA is TGTGCCAGCAGCCTCAGTTATAGCAATCAGCATTTT. Its protein product is CASSLSYSNQHF.

The CDR3 nucleotides are TGCAGTGCTAACTACAGGGGGCAGGAGACCCAGTACTTC. Protein: CSANYRGQETQYF. V and J are TRBV20-1 and TRBJ2-5, with TRBD1 matching over 9 bases. V lost 4 bases to trimming and J lost 5 bases; unmatched junction nucleotides: 5. Per the germline V gene, CDR1 is DFQATT and CDR2 is SNEGSKA (reference sequence). The CDR3 is 13 residues long.

V is TRBV11-2 and J is TRBJ1-1, with 7 bases aligning to TRBD1. The CDR3 covers 14 residues. Germline V gene sequence: CDR1 SGHAT, CDR2 FQNNGV. The V gene end was trimmed by 6 bases and the J gene end by 6 bases; junction bases not matched to a gene: 10. The DNA of the CDR3 is TGTGCCAGCAGTTTCCCCAGGGGGTCCTCTGAAGCTTTCTTT. Translating it yields CASSFPRGSSEAFF.

This clonotype has at least ten counts. This sequence joins TRBV4-1 and TRBJ1-1; no definite D call. Germline V lookup: CDR1 MGHRA, CDR2 YSYEKL. This CDR3 contains 14 residues. The V end was cut by 6 bases, the J end by 0 bases, with 11 bases between. This CDR3 reads CASREWRMNTEAFF. CDR3 DNA: TGCGCCAGCAGAGAGTGGAGAATGAACACTGAAGCTTTCTTT.

The chain recombines TRBV24-1 with TRBJ1-1; 7 bases line up with TRBD1. The length of the CDR3 is 14 residues. The ends lost 11 bases at V and 4 bases at J; junction bases unmatched: 12. Germline V lookup: CDR1 KGHDR, CDR2 SFDVKD. CDR3 region: CASSFDDRATEAFF. The DNA of the CDR3 is TGTGCCAGCAGCTTCGATGACAGGGCCACTGAAGCTTTCTTT.

In this sample, this clonotype turned up many times. The chain is built from TRBV5-4 and TRBJ1-1; a possible D gene is TRBD1 (5 bases). With 3 bases removed from V and 7 bases from J, the gap between germline ends came to 10 bases. Germline CDR1 is SGHNT and CDR2 is YYREEE (reference sequence). The CDR3 runs 12 residues. CDR3 residues: CASSSTAYEAFF. CDR3 sequence (DNA): TGTGCCAGCAGCTCGACAGCCTATGAAGCTTTCTTT.

The J gene is TRBJ1-2, the V gene TRBV7-9, with 9 bases fitting TRBD1. This CDR3 has 15 residues. Germline values: CDR1 SEHNR, CDR2 FQNEAQ (reference sequence). Trimming removed 5 bases from V and 3 bases from J; junction bases left unmatched: 7. CDR3 nucleotides: TGTGCCAGCAGCCACCGGGACAGGGACTACTATGGCTACACCTTC. It is translated as CASSHRDRDYYGYTF.

The rearrangement uses TRBV25-1 and TRBJ2-7; 7 positions agree with TRBD2. With V trimmed by 6 bases and J by 2 bases, 7 bases remained unmatched. Germline CDR1 is MGHDK and CDR2 is SYGVNS. The CDR3 length is 14 residues. CDR3: CASSARTSAYEQYF. For the CDR3, the DNA is TGTGCCAGCAGCGCCCGAACTAGCGCCTACGAGCAGTACTTC.

This chain joins TRBV3-1 and TRBJ1-2; the D gene is possibly TRBD1 (5 bases). There are 17 residues in the CDR3. V lost 0 bases to trimming and J lost 5 bases, with 19 bases between them. Germline V CDR1 and CDR2: LGHDT, YNNKEL (reference sequence). The CDR3 spells CASSQDAVGAMNYGYTF. CDR3 sequence (DNA): TGTGCCAGCAGCCAAGACGCCGTCGGGGCAATGAATTATGGCTACACCTTC.

The genes are TRBV15 and TRBJ1-5, with D possibly being TRBD1 (5 bases). V shed 1 base and J shed 11 bases, with 15 bases lying between them. The CDR3 is made up of 14 amino acids. CDR1 and CDR2 from the germline V gene are LNHNV and YYDKDF (reference sequence). CDR3 sequence reads: CATSRGKGPSAQHF. Here the CDR3 DNA reads TGTGCCACCAGCAGAGGAAAGGGGCCCTCGGCCCAGCATTTT. The full variable domain, completed using reference TRBV15 and TRBJ1-5, is DAMVIQNPRYQVTQFGKPVTLSCSQTLNHNVMYWYQQKSSQAPKLLFHYYDKDFNNEADTPDNFQSRRPNTSFCFLDIRSPGLGDTAMYLCATSRGKGPSAQHFGDGTRLSIL.

The V call is TRBV7-2, the J call TRBJ2-5, with D uncertain. CDR3 length: 12 amino acids. Germline V lookup: CDR1 SGHTA, CDR2 FQGNSA. In DNA, the CDR3 is TGTGCTAGATTTCGACTGCAAGAGACCCAGTACTTC. Residues: CARFRLQETQYF.

The chain recombines TRBV10-3 with TRBJ1-6; D may be TRBD1 (5 bases). The CDR3 covers 14 residues. Germline CDR1 reads ENHRY; CDR2 reads SYGVKD. The V and J ends lost 10 bases and 6 bases respectively, with 16 bases between them. The CDR3 nucleotides read TGTGCCAGCAGGTACGAGGGACCTAATTCACCCCTCCACTTT. Amino acid sequence: CASRYEGPNSPLHF.

The J gene is TRBJ1-6, the V gene TRBV10-3; D unclear. Between the trimmed V and J ends, which lost 8 bases and 4 bases, there was a span of 12 bases. This CDR3 is 14 amino acids long. The germline V gene has CDR1 ENHRY and CDR2 SYGVKD. CDR3 DNA: TGTGCCATCCGTTCGGGAGCATATAATTCACCCCTCCACTTT. Translating gives CAIRSGAYNSPLHF.

The gene calls are TRBV29-1 and TRBJ1-2; D remains ambiguous. With 6 bases removed from V and 2 bases from J, the gap between germline ends came to 10 bases. The CDR3 runs 12 residues. Germline loops: CDR1 SQVTM, CDR2 ANQGSEA. Here the CDR3 DNA reads TGCAGCGTAGACGGACTAAACTATGGCTACACCTTC. This codes for CSVDGLNYGYTF.

The chain recombines TRBV25-1 with TRBJ1-4; D possibly corresponds to TRBD1 (6 bases). CDR1 is MGHDK, CDR2 SYGVNS, per germline. The V and J ends lost 0 bases and 8 bases respectively, with 10 bases between them. CDR3 size: 14 residues. CDR3 region: CASSEYQGREKLFF. The CDR3 coding sequence is TGTGCCAGCAGTGAATATCAGGGGAGGGAAAAACTGTTTTTT.

This clonotype was detected ten times or more. The J gene is TRBJ1-1, the V gene TRBV19, with 8 bases lining up with TRBD1. Germline loops: CDR1 LNHDA, CDR2 SQIVND (reference sequence). This CDR3 spans 16 amino acids. The J segment lost 10 bases and the V segment lost 4 bases, leaving 17 bases of the junction unmatched. In DNA form, the CDR3 reads TGTGCCAGTAGTACCCATCCTGGACAGGGAATTTTGCGAGCTTTCTTT. It yields the protein CASSTHPGQGILRAFF.